The clone carrying this T cell receptor beta chain was recorded many times. Its antigen is unknown. Among the patients, aged 18 to 65, hyperthyroidism was newly diagnosed and had lasted under 2 months. Exclusion criteria comprised uncontrolled infection, other autoimmune disease, pregnancy or lactation. Thyroid ultrasound, orbital computed tomography, clinical symptoms, and serum thyroxine and TRAb underpinned diagnoses. This specimen belongs to a study of T cells in Graves' hyperthyroidism and ophthalmopathy. Study results and limitations: Within blood appeared most thyroid clonotypes that had expanded above 0.001.

The V end lost 0 bases, the J end lost 5 bases, and 11 bases lay between the germline ends. The CDR3 consists of 14 residues. The germline V gene encodes CDR1 SGDLS and CDR2 YYNGEE. Using RNA transcripts as the source, TCR beta CDR3 regions were amplified. TCR CDR3 regions were first amplified by RT-PCR with HTBI primers. TCRdb fed the multiplex PCR reads into MiXCR, producing one record per CDR3 protein. Of hundreds of thousands of distinct CDR3 sequences in the sample, about two fifths were seen once. The rearrangement joins TRBV9 to TRBJ2-5; TRBD1 is a possible D gene (6 bases). Sequencing was performed on blood. The source of this sequence is a man younger than 35 with Graves' hyperthyroidism. The DNA for the CDR3 is TGTGCCAGCAGCGTAGTGGACAGTTGGGAGACCCAGTACTTC. Its translation is CASSVVDSWETQYF.